This T cell receptor (beta chain) was sequenced in a study of Graves' ophthalmopathy and Graves' hyperthyroidism. The germline gives CDR1 LGHNT, CDR2 FRNRAP. The V and J ends lost 0 bases and 1 base respectively, with 15 bases between them. The length of the CDR3 is 17 residues. CDR3 regions of TCR beta were amplified from RNA transcripts. HTBI primers were used in a first-round RT-PCR, which preceded a second-round multiplex PCR. TCRdb redid the calling of the multiplex PCR reads with MiXCR, one entry per CDR3 protein. The table records 620,000 or so distinct CDR3 sequences, about a fifth of them present only once. Excluded: other autoimmune disease, uncontrolled infection, pregnancy or lactation. Each diagnosis was determined on the basis of clinical symptoms, serum thyroxine, TRAb, thyroid ultrasound and orbital computed tomography. This clonotype was seen ten or more times. The antigen remains unidentified.

The study, taken as a whole, reports: The model forecast ophthalmopathy progression, reaching around 66% sensitivity and around 73% specificity. Most expanded clonotypes in thyroid above 0.001 frequency also showed up in blood.

The source of this sequence is a young woman with stable Graves' hyperthyroidism. Some clones in this sample may be carry-over from other donors' samples. The sequencing sample was made of peripheral blood. The chain carries TRBV12-5 and TRBJ1-1; D perhaps matches TRBD1 (6 bases). The CDR3 DNA reads as TGTGCTAGTGGTTTGGTACTGGGGGGGCGCAGGAACACTGAAGCTTTCTTT. Amino acid sequence: CASGLVLGGRRNTEAFF.